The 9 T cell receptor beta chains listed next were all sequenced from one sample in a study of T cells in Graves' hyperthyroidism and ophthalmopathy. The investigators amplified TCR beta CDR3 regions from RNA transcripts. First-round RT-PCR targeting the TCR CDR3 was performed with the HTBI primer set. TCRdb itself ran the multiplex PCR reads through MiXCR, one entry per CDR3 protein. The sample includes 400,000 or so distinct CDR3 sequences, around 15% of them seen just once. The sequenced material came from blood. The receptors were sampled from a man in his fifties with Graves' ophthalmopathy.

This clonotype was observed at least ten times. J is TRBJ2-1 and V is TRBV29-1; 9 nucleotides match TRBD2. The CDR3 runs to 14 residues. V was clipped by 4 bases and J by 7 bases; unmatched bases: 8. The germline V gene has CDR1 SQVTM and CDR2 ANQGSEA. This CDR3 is CSVVLGLARNEQFF. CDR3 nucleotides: TGCAGCGTTGTTTTAGGACTAGCGCGTAATGAGCAGTTCTTC.

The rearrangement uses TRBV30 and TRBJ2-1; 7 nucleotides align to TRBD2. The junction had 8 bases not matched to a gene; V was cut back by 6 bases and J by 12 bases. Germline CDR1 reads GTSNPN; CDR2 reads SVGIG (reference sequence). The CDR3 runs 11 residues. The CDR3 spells CACRSGDPQFF. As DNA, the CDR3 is TGTGCCTGCCGAAGCGGGGATCCGCAGTTCTTC.

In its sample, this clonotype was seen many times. The CDR3 here is CASSLRTSGSHEQFF. In DNA form, the CDR3 reads TGCGCCAGCAGCTTGAGGACTAGCGGGAGCCATGAGCAGTTCTTC. The chain employs TRBV5-1 and TRBJ2-1, with TRBD2 matching over 13 bases. CDR1 SGHRS and CDR2 YFSETQ come from the germline V gene. With 1 base clipped from V and 8 bases from J, the junction kept 3 bases outside the gene matches. The CDR3 totals 15 residues.

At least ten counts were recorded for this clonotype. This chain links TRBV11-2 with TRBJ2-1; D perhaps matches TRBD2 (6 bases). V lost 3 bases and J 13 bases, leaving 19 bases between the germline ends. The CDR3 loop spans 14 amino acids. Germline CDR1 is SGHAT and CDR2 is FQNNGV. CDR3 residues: CASSLEGLHQSQFF. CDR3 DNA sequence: TGTGCCAGCAGCTTGGAGGGGCTTCATCAGAGCCAGTTCTTC.

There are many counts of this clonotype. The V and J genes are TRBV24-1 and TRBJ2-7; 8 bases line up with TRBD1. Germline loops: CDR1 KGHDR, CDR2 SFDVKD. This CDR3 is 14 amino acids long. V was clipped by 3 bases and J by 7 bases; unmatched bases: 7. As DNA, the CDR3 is TGTGCCACCAGTGATCCGGGACAGGCGTGGGAGCAGTACTTC. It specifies CATSDPGQAWEQYF.

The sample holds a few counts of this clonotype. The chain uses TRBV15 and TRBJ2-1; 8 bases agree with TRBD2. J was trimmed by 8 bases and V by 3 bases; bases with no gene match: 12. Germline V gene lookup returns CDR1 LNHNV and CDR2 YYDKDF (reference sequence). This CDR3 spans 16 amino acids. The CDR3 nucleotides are TGTGCCACCAGCAGGACTCGAACTAGCGGCGAAGATGAGCAGTTCTTC. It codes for CATSRTRTSGEDEQFF. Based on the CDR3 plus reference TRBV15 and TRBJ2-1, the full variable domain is DAMVIQNPRYQVTQFGKPVTLSCSQTLNHNVMYWYQQKSSQAPKLLFHYYDKDFNNEADTPDNFQSRRPNTSFCFLDIRSPGLGDTAMYLCATSRTRTSGEDEQFFGPGTRLTVL.

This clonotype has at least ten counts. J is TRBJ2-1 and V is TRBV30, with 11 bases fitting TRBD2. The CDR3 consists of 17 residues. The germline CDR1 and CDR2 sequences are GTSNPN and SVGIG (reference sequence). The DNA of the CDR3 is TGTGCTCTGTCCGCTAGCGGGGGGCTGAGAGTAGGTAATGAGCAGTTCTTC. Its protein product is CALSASGGLRVGNEQFF. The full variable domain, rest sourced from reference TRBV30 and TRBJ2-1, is SQTIHQWPATLVQPVGSPLSLECTVEGTSNPNLYWYRQAAGRGLQLLFYSVGIGQISSEVPQNLSASRPQDRQFILSSKKLLLSDSGFYLCALSASGGLRVGNEQFFGPGTRLTVL.

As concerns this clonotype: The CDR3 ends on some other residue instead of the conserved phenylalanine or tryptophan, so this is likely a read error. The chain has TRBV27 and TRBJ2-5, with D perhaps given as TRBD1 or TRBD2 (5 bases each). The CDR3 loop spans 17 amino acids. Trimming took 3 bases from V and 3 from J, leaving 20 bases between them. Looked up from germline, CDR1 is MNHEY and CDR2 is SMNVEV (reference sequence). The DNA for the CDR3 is TGTGCCAGCAGTTTGGGGGTGGGTCAGGCCGAAAAAGAGACCCAGTACCTC. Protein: CASSLGVGQAEKETQYL.

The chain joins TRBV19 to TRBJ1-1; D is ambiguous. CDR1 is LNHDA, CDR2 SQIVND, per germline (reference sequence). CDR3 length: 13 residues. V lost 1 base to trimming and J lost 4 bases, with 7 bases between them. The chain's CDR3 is CASSIVDGTEAFF. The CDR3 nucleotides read TGTGCCAGTAGTATAGTAGACGGCACTGAAGCTTTCTTT.